The entry that follows covers one T cell receptor beta chain sequence. The antigen remains undetermined. The junction had 11 bases not matched to a gene; V was cut back by 5 bases and J by 4 bases. The CDR3 is made up of 15 amino acids. Germline V gene data show CDR1 as SGHVS and CDR2 as FQNEAQ. This record comes from a study of T cell responses to AZD1222 COVID-19 vaccine. Study-wide results and limits: Clonal diversity may have been underestimated, and the donors were mostly white British, with more females than males.

Produced via immunoSEQ multiplex PCR; TCRdb's table is partial and in-frame only. The sample holds approximately 140,000 clones, 70% to 90% seen once. This chain links TRBV7-8 with TRBJ2-7; the match to TRBD2 covers 7 bases. The TCR was taken from an adult in good health. The source material was peripheral blood, sampled on day 0 of AZD1222 vaccination. The CDR3 DNA reads TGTGCCAGCAGCCTCACGACGGGGGGAACGTACGAGCAGTACTTC. Amino acid sequence: CASSLTTGGTYEQYF. Supplemented by reference TRBV7-8 and TRBJ2-7, the full variable domain reads GAGVSQSPRYKVAKRGQDVALRCDPISGHVSLFWYQQALGQGPEFLTYFQNEAQLDKSGLPSDRFFAERPEGSVSTLKIQRTQQEDSAVYLCASSLTTGGTYEQYFGPGTRLTVT.